This T cell receptor beta chain was recorded in a study of T cells after yellow fever vaccination. There are many counts of this clonotype. No antigen is known for it. General observations from the study: Researchers cautioned that FACS-sorted repertoires could harbor abundant clonotypes contaminating from the bulk population.

A 5'RACE template-switching step, the method used to make TCR cDNA, added a universal primer site and UMIs. Each CDR3 protein is one row after TCRdb ran MiXCR on the 5' RACE reads. The data show under 30,000 distinct CDR3 sequences, with around 4.6% seen just once and just over 40% held by the top ten. The CDR3 runs 21 residues. J gave up 2 bases and V 0 bases, and 18 bases lay outside the gene matches. CDR1 is SQVTM and CDR2 is ANQGSEA in the germline V gene. The sample in question was CD8+ T cells sorted from PBMCs, obtained 10 days after the yellow fever booster vaccination. The chain combines TRBV29-1 with TRBJ2-5; 13 nucleotides agree with TRBD2. This clonotype originated in a young man who received the YFV17D yellow fever vaccine. Here the CDR3 reads CSVEDRGALAGGPMWQETQYF. The DNA for the CDR3 is TGCAGCGTTGAAGATCGGGGGGCACTAGCGGGAGGGCCGATGTGGCAAGAGACCCAGTACTTC.